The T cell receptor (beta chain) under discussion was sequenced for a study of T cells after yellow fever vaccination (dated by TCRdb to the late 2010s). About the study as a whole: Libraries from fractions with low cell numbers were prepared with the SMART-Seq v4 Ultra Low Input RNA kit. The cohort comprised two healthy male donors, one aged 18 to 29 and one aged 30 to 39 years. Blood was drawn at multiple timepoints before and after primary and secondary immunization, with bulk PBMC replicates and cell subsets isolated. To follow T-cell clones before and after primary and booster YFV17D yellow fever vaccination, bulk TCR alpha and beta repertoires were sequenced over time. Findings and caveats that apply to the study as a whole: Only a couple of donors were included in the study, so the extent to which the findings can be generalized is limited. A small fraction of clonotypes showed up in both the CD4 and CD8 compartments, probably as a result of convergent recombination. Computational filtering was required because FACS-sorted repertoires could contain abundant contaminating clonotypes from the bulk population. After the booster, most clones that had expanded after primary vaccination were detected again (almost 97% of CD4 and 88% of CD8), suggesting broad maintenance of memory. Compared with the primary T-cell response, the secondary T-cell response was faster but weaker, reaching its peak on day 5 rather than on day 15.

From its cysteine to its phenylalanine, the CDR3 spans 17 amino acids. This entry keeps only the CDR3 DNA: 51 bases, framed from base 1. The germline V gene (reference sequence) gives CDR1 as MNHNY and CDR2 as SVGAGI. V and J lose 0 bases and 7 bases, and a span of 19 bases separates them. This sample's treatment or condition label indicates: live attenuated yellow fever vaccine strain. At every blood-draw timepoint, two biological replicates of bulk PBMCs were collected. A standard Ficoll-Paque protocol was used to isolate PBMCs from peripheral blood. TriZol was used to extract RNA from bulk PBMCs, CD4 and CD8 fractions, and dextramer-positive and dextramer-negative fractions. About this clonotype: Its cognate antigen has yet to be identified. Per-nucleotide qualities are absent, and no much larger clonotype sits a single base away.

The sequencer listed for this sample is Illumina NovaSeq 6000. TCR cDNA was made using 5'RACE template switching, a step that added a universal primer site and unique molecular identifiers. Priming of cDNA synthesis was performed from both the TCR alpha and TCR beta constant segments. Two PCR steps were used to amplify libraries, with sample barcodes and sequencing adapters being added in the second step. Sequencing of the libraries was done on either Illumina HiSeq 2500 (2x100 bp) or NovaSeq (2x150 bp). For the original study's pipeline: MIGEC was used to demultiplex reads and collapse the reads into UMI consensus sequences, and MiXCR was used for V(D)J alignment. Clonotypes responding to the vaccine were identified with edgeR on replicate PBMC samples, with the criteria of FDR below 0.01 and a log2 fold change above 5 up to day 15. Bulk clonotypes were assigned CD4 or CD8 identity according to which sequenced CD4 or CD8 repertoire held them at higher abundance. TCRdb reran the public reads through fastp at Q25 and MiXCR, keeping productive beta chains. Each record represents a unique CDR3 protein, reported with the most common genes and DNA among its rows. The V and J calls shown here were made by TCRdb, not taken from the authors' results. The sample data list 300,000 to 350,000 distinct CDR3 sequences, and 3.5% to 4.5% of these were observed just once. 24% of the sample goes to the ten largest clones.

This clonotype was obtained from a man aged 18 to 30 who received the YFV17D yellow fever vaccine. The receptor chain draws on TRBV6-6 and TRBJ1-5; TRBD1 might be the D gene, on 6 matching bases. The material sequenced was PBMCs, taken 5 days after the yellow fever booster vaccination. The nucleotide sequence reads TGTGCCAGCAGTTACTCGATGGGAGGGGGAATCGGACAGCCCCAGCATTTT. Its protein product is CASSYSMGGGIGQPQHF.